The clone carrying this T cell receptor beta chain was observed at least ten times. The sample is drawn from a study of regulatory T cells in long-lasting Graves disease. Construction of TCR beta libraries relied on iRepertoire HTBI primers and on Arm-PCR targeting CDR3 regions. Each CDR3 protein is one row after TCRdb ran MiXCR on the multiplex PCR reads. This sample has about 540,000 distinct CDR3 sequences, with roughly 13% found just once. Per germline, CDR1 LNHNV and CDR2 YYDKDF (reference sequence). Unmatched junction bases numbered 8, after V lost 3 bases and J lost 3 bases. CDR3 length: 16 amino acids. Specified time point: newly diagnosed GD, antithyroid drugs for less than 3 months. The TCR library was made from RNA that had been extracted from PBMCs in TRIzol. The same sample was also used in a study of T cells in Graves' hyperthyroidism and ophthalmopathy. According to that study: Patients between 18 and 65 years old had hyperthyroidism, newly diagnosed and lasting under 2 months. Initially, a first-round RT-PCR of the TCR CDR3 employed the HTBI primer set.

This sample comprised peripheral blood mononuclear cells (PBMCs), obtained at new diagnosis, from a patient treated with antithyroid drugs. The chain carries TRBV15 and TRBJ2-1; 7 bases align to TRBD2. This receptor was identified in a man younger than 45 with Graves disease. The CDR3 bases are TGTGCCACCAGCAGCTCCCAAACTAGCGACTACAATGAGCAGTTCTTC. Its translation is CATSSSQTSDYNEQFF.